This entry concerns a single T cell receptor beta chain. The antigen is undetermined. Sequenced by immunoSEQ multiplex PCR; TCRdb stores in-frame clones only, minus some. Of about 23,000 clones in the sample, almost 70% were seen once. Antigen-specific CD4+ T cells expanded by the ViraFEST assay with viral peptide pools were then sequenced. CD4+ T cell isolation took place after more than eight days of culture. No vaccinee had earlier SARS-CoV-2 infection, and nucleocapsid antibodies were negative. The data stem from a study of vaccination effects on CD4 cells after COVID-19. The CDR3 runs to 15 residues. V was trimmed by 6 bases and J by 2 bases, leaving 14 bases between them. Germline V gene lookup returns CDR1 MGHRA and CDR2 YSYEKL.

The source is a human donor who received a COVID-19 vaccine. The chain is built from TRBV4-1 and TRBJ2-1, with D possibly TRBD1 on 6 matching bases. The specimen was CD4+ T cells from PBMCs cultured with HCoV-NL63 spike peptides, collected before COVID-19 vaccination. CDR3: CASSQGKGAYNEQFF. The CDR3, as DNA: TGCGCCAGCAGTCAGGGGAAAGGGGCCTACAATGAGCAGTTCTTC.